A single sample gave rise to the 18 T cell receptor beta chains below, sequenced in a study of Graves' ophthalmopathy and Graves' hyperthyroidism. Investigators amplified TCR beta CDR3 regions from RNA transcripts. First-round RT-PCR employed HTBI primers, with a second-round multiplex PCR after it. MiXCR, run by TCRdb on the multiplex PCR reads, gives a single entry per CDR3 protein. The sample comprises 900,000 to 1,200,000 distinct CDR3 sequences, 35% to 40% of which are singletons, and 11% rests with the top ten. Sequencing was done on a sample of peripheral blood or thyroid tissue (not recorded which). The source is an adult man with Graves' hyperthyroidism.

This clonotype was recorded a few times. One end of the junction fails to match germline, which may point to a read error. The chain is built from TRBV5-1 and TRBJ2-7; D is possibly TRBD2 (5 bases). From germline, CDR1 is SGHRS and CDR2 YFSETQ. The CDR3 is made up of 11 amino acids. In nucleotides, the CDR3 is TGTGCCAGCACCCTAGAGGGCGAGCAGTACTTC. Its protein is CASTLEGEQYF. Full variable domain (remainder filled in from reference TRBV5-1 and TRBJ2-7): KAGVTQTPRYLIKTRGQQVTLSCSPISGHRSVSWYQQTPGQGLQFLFEYFSETQRNKGNFPGRFSGRQFSNSRSEMNVSTLELGDSALYLCASTLEGEQYFGPGTRLTVT.

This clonotype was observed a few times. This may stem from a read error, because a much larger clone lies one nucleotide away. J is TRBJ1-6 and V is TRBV7-2, with 8 bases matching TRBD1. The CDR3 length is 16 residues. The trim removed 4 bases at V and 7 bases at J, leaving 9 bases unmatched. The V gene's germline CDR1 is SGHTA and CDR2 FQGNSA. DNA of the CDR3: TGTGCCAGCAGCTCGAACCGGACAGGGCGCAATTCACCCCTCCACTTT. It translates to CASSSNRTGRNSPLHF.

A remark on this clonotype: Given the absence of the conserved phenylalanine or tryptophan at the CDR3 end, a read error is likely. The DNA is left out, because the CDR3 cannot be placed on it with certainty; the CDR3 is given as TCRdb lists it. This sequence joins TRBV29-1 and TRBJ1-2; TRBD1 is the table's D call and was not checked against the DNA. The CDR3 totals 9 residues, both ends included. Germline CDR1 reads SQVTM; CDR2 reads ANQGSEA. The CDR3 spells CSVRTGRTY.

The chain joins TRBV11-2 to TRBJ2-5; tentatively, D is TRBD2 (6 bases). The CDR3 runs 16 residues. The ends were cut back, 5 bases at V and 1 base at J, with 17 bases in the middle. CDR1 is SGHAT, CDR2 FQNNGV, per germline. This CDR3 reads CASSRGHGGTQETQYF. As DNA, the CDR3 is TGTGCCAGCAGCCGAGGACATGGGGGGACCCAAGAGACCCAGTACTTC.

This clonotype was observed many times. The gene calls are TRBV25-1 and TRBJ1-6; D is perhaps TRBD1 (6 bases). Trimming cost V 6 bases and J 7 bases, with 19 bases left between them. Germline V gene data show CDR1 as MGHDK and CDR2 as SYGVNS. The CDR3 sequence is 16 residues long. CDR3 bases: TGTGCCAGCAGGGGGGGGCGAGGTCCCGACAATTCACCCCTCCACTTT. It codes for CASRGGRGPDNSPLHF.

V gene TRBV6-5 combines with J gene TRBJ2-7; the D gene could be TRBD1 or TRBD2 (5 bases each). Germline V gives CDR1 MNHEY, CDR2 SVGAGI. The V end lost 6 bases, the J end lost 6 bases, and 12 bases lay between the germline ends. This CDR3 contains 12 residues. Written as DNA, the CDR3 is TGTGCCAGCAGGAGGGACGAACCCGAGCAGTACTTC. Encoded protein: CASRRDEPEQYF.

A word on this clonotype: This may be a read error: a much more frequent sequence differs by one nucleotide. The CDR3 end shows no conserved phenylalanine or tryptophan, and so a read error is likely. The rearrangement uses TRBV19 and TRBJ1-5; 9 bases map to TRBD1. Germline loops: CDR1 LNHDA, CDR2 SQIVND (reference sequence). With 3 bases clipped from V and 3 bases from J, the junction kept 3 bases outside the gene matches. The CDR3 is 15 residues long. CDR3 in amino acids: CASSIGTGPNQPQHL. DNA for the CDR3: TGTGCCAGTAGTATCGGGACAGGGCCCAATCAGCCCCAGCATCTT.

This clonotype has a count of ten or more. The J gene is TRBJ1-5, the V gene TRBV12-3 or TRBV12-4, with 8 bases matching TRBD1. This CDR3 is built from 16 residues. V trimming: 5 bases; J trimming: 2 bases; junction bases outside the gene matches: 8. CDR3 nucleotide sequence: TGTGCCAGCAGTCGCGGGACAGGAGGTGGCAATCAGCCCCAGCATTTT. This sequence encodes CASSRGTGGGNQPQHF.

This clonotype has more than one count but fewer than ten. The chain joins TRBV7-2 to TRBJ2-5; a weak D match, TRBD2 (7 bases). The V end was cut by 5 bases, the J end by 7 bases, with 14 bases between. The CDR3 has 13 residues. Germline-derived CDR1 and CDR2 are SGHTA and FQGNSA. CDR3 sequence reads: CASSPWRGGTQYF. CDR3 in DNA: TGTGCCAGCAGCCCATGGAGGGGGGGGACCCAGTACTTC.

This rearrangement joins TRBV9 to TRBJ2-7; no clear D gene. Trimming pared 0 bases from V and 5 bases from J, leaving 9 bases between. The CDR3 sequence is 13 residues long. Germline CDR1 reads SGDLS; CDR2 reads YYNGEE. DNA for the CDR3: TGTGCCAGCAGCGTAGGGATCTCTGACGAGCAGTACTTC. Translating gives CASSVGISDEQYF.

This clonotype was found many times. The gene calls are TRBV7-9 and TRBJ2-2, with D uncertain. V lost 6 bases to trimming and J lost 7 bases, with 9 bases between them. Germline assignment: CDR1 SEHNR and CDR2 FQNEAQ (reference sequence). This CDR3 comprises 12 residues. CDR3 sequence: CASRGWDGELFF. The CDR3 nucleotides are TGTGCCAGCAGGGGATGGGACGGGGAGCTGTTTTTT.

With respect to this clonotype: Since a much larger clone is just one base distant, this may be a read error. CDR3 protein: CASRAGNSPLHF. The CDR3 nucleotides are TGTGCCAGCAGGGCGGGTAATTCACCCCTCCACTTT. The V and J genes are TRBV2 and TRBJ1-6; D not certain. The CDR3 is 12 amino acids. Germline CDR1 is SNHLY and CDR2 is FYNNEI. V was cut by 6 bases and J by 6 bases, with 6 bases left in between.

This clonotype has a count of ten or more. This sequence joins TRBV6-5 and TRBJ1-1; D is perhaps TRBD1 (6 bases). Trimming left V 6 bases short and J 11 bases short, with 19 bases between. Per the germline V gene, CDR1 is MNHEY and CDR2 is SVGAGI. This CDR3 contains 13 residues. The chain's CDR3 is CASSQTGLGMAFF. The DNA for the CDR3 is TGTGCCAGCAGCCAGACAGGTTTAGGTATGGCTTTCTTT.

This clonotype was seen a few times. The chain is built from TRBV4-1 and TRBJ1-6; 10 bases fit TRBD1. The germline V gene encodes CDR1 MGHRA and CDR2 YSYEKL. Germline trimming cut 0 bases from V and 7 bases from J; bases unmatched to any gene: 9. This CDR3 contains 18 residues. CDR3 protein: CASSQDLDGTGENSPLHF. In DNA, the CDR3 is TGCGCCAGCAGCCAAGATCTTGACGGGACAGGGGAAAATTCACCCCTCCACTTT.

This clonotype was picked up many times. V and J are TRBV25-1 and TRBJ1-5; no clear D. V was trimmed by 3 bases and J by 1 base, leaving 7 bases between them. The germline V gene has CDR1 MGHDK and CDR2 SYGVNS. The CDR3 is 14 amino acids. For the CDR3, the DNA is TGTGCCAGCAGTGACGGAATGAGCAATCAGCCCCAGCATTTT. This gives the protein CASSDGMSNQPQHF.

This clonotype was recorded at least ten times. The chain couples TRBV5-1 to TRBJ2-7, with D possibly TRBD2 on 5 matching bases. The CDR3 runs to 14 residues. CDR1 is SGHRS and CDR2 is YFSETQ in the germline V gene. Trimming took off 0 bases at V and 6 bases at J, with 13 bases between the two ends. This chain's CDR3 is CASSLGAGDIEQYF. The CDR3 region has the DNA TGCGCCAGCAGCTTGGGGGCGGGTGACATCGAGCAGTACTTC.

This chain joins TRBV6-1 and TRBJ1-5; TRBD1 might be the D (5 bases). The CDR3 spans 19 residues. V dropped 0 bases and J dropped 0 bases, with 18 bases sitting between them. Per the germline V gene, CDR1 is MNHNS and CDR2 is SASEGT. The CDR3 coding sequence is TGTGCCAGCAGTGAAGCGGGATACGACAGATCCATTAGCAATCAGCCCCAGCATTTT. As protein: CASSEAGYDRSISNQPQHF.

This clonotype was observed at least ten times. This sequence joins TRBV11-2 and TRBJ1-5, with D perhaps TRBD1 (5 bases). The V end lost 5 bases, the J end lost 2 bases, and 13 bases lay between the germline ends. The CDR3 contains 15 residues. Germline CDR1 and CDR2: SGHAT and FQNNGV. The CDR3 protein is CASSQGRNGNQPQHF. CDR3 coding DNA: TGTGCCAGCAGCCAGGGACGAAATGGCAATCAGCCCCAGCATTTT. Based on the CDR3 plus reference TRBV11-2 and TRBJ1-5, the full variable domain is EAGVAQSPRYKIIEKRQSVAFWCNPISGHATLYWYQQILGQGPKLLIQFQNNGVVDDSQLPKDRFSAERLKGVDSTLKIQPAKLEDSAVYLCASSQGRNGNQPQHFGDGTRLSIL.